The next 19 T cell receptor beta chains were all read from a single sample in a study of blood T cell repertoires in COVID-19. Libraries were prepared by immunoSEQ multiplex PCR; TCRdb keeps only in-frame clonotypes and omits some of them. The data hold fewer than 250,000 clones, with 80% to 90% observed a single time. What was sequenced was PBMCs or T cells enriched from blood (not recorded which). The origin of the receptors is a woman in her forties or fifties who had been exposed to COVID-19.

V and J are TRBV6-5 and TRBJ2-2; TRBD2 matches at 7 bases. V gave up 8 bases and J gave up 1 base; unmatched junction bases: 4. Germline V gene data show CDR1 as MNHEY and CDR2 as SVGAGI. The CDR3 is 14 amino acids. The CDR3 bases are TGTGCCAGCCGGGCGGGGGTGAACACCGGGGAGCTGTTTTTT. Residues: CASRAGVNTGELFF.

The chain carries TRBV4-3 and TRBJ1-5; the D is unclear. CDR1 and CDR2 from the germline V gene are LGHNA and YSLEER. The CDR3 sequence is 14 residues long. V was shortened by 1 base and J by 6 bases, with 10 bases between the two germline ends. The CDR3 here is CASSQGQGSQPQHF. The CDR3 bases are TGCGCCAGCAGCCAAGGGCAAGGGAGTCAGCCCCAGCATTTT.

The chain uses TRBV19 and TRBJ1-1; 9 bases align to TRBD1. Germline-derived CDR1 and CDR2 are LNHDA and SQIVND (reference sequence). The ends lost 1 base at V and 4 bases at J; junction bases unmatched: 7. The CDR3 runs 16 residues. In nucleotides, the CDR3 is TGTGCCAGTAGTATAGCCCCGGGACAGGGCTTCACTGAAGCTTTCTTT. Its translation: CASSIAPGQGFTEAFF.

The rearrangement links TRBV5-1 to TRBJ1-2, with D maybe TRBD1 (5 bases). CDR1 and CDR2 (germline): SGHRS, YFSETQ. Trimming stripped 0 bases from V and 7 bases from J, with 13 bases between. This CDR3 is built from 14 residues. CDR3 coding DNA: TGCGCCAGCAGCTTGGAGGGCAGGGTCGGTGGCTACACCTTC. Protein sequence: CASSLEGRVGGYTF. Supplemented by reference TRBV5-1 and TRBJ1-2, the full variable domain reads KAGVTQTPRYLIKTRGQQVTLSCSPISGHRSVSWYQQTPGQGLQFLFEYFSETQRNKGNFPGRFSGRQFSNSRSEMNVSTLELGDSALYLCASSLEGRVGGYTFGSGTRLTVV.

V gene TRBV15 combines with J gene TRBJ1-4, with unresolved D. CDR1 and CDR2 from the germline V gene are LNHNV and YYDKDF (reference sequence). Trimming took 9 bases from V and 0 from J, leaving 11 bases between them. The CDR3 has 14 amino acids. The CDR3: CATTRAATNEKLFF. CDR3 sequence (DNA): TGTGCCACTACGAGGGCCGCAACTAATGAAAAACTGTTTTTT.

The V call is TRBV5-6, the J call TRBJ1-4, with 7 bases that match TRBD1. The germline CDR1 and CDR2 sequences are SGHDT and YYEEEE. V lost 0 bases to trimming and J lost 10 bases; unmatched junction nucleotides: 9. The CDR3 length is 15 residues. The CDR3 nucleotides read TGTGCCAGCAGCTTGGGAGGGGGCCTGCGTACAAAACTGTTTTTT. This sequence encodes CASSLGGGLRTKLFF.

The rearrangement links TRBV6-1 to TRBJ1-1, with D perhaps matching TRBD1 (6 bases). Germline V gene lookup returns CDR1 MNHNS and CDR2 SASEGT. The CDR3 runs to 16 residues. V was trimmed by 3 bases and J by 1 base, leaving 15 bases between them. This chain's CDR3 is CASSDMGATGNTEAFF. CDR3 in DNA: TGTGCCAGCAGTGATATGGGGGCCACGGGGAACACTGAAGCTTTCTTT.

The V call is TRBV14, the J call TRBJ2-7; D gene ambiguous. Germline lookup yields CDR1 SGHDN and CDR2 FVKESK. V was clipped by 2 bases and J by 1 base, with 6 bases between them. CDR3 size: 13 residues. The CDR3 nucleotides are TGTGCCAGCAGCCAACGGGTATCCTACGAGCAGTACTTC. This codes for CASSQRVSYEQYF.

The V and J genes are TRBV6-5 and TRBJ2-5, with D perhaps TRBD2 (7 bases). V was cut by 6 bases and J by 5 bases, with 16 bases left in between. This CDR3 contains 14 residues. Germline V CDR1 and CDR2: MNHEY, SVGAGI. CDR3 loop: CASRRGGPWETQYF. Here the CDR3 DNA reads TGTGCCAGCAGAAGGGGGGGCCCATGGGAGACCCAGTACTTC.

The chain carries TRBV6-4 and TRBJ1-2; no firm D call. Trimming took off 7 bases at V and 4 bases at J, with 16 bases between the two ends. The CDR3 spans 14 residues. Germline V lookup: CDR1 MRHNA, CDR2 SNTAGT. CDR3 sequence reads: CASTKTPSIYGYTF. CDR3 bases: TGTGCCAGCACCAAGACACCGTCAATCTATGGCTACACCTTC.

CDR3 sequence: CAAERDTSSTDTQYF. CDR3 nucleotides: TGTGCCGCCGAGCGGGACACCTCTAGCACAGATACGCAGTATTTT. The chain links TRBV30 to TRBJ2-3; the D gene is possibly TRBD2 (7 bases). Trimming cost V 8 bases and J 0 bases, with 18 bases left between them. CDR3 size: 15 residues. Germline lookup yields CDR1 GTSNPN and CDR2 SVGIG (reference sequence).

J is TRBJ2-7 and V is TRBV7-2, with 9 bases lining up with TRBD1. The CDR3 has 15 amino acids. The trim removed 0 bases at V and 2 bases at J, leaving 2 bases unmatched. Per the germline V gene, CDR1 is SGHTA and CDR2 is FQGNSA. CDR3 in DNA: TGTGCCAGCAGCTTAGCCCGGACAGGGGCCTACGAGCAGTACTTC. Protein product: CASSLARTGAYEQYF.

The rearrangement joins TRBV18 to TRBJ2-3; D is undetermined. Per germline, CDR1 KGHSH and CDR2 LQKENI. The germline V and J ends were trimmed by 6 bases and 1 base, with 14 bases remaining between them. This CDR3 has 15 residues. The CDR3: CASSLGPGGTDTQYF. The CDR3 nucleotides are TGTGCCAGCTCCCTGGGTCCCGGAGGCACAGATACGCAGTATTTT.

The chain employs TRBV29-1 and TRBJ2-7; 7 nucleotides match TRBD1. V lost 4 bases, J lost 6 bases, and 12 bases stayed unmatched. The length of the CDR3 is 14 residues. Germline V gene data show CDR1 as SQVTM and CDR2 as ANQGSEA. The DNA of the CDR3 is TGCAGCGTTGGGGCCGCGACAGGGTCTGGCGAGCAGTACTTC. Amino acids: CSVGAATGSGEQYF.

The chain has TRBV19 and TRBJ2-3; TRBD2 is a possible D gene (6 bases). Per the germline V gene, CDR1 is LNHDA and CDR2 is SQIVND (reference sequence). The CDR3 is made up of 16 amino acids. V lost 5 bases and J 2 bases, leaving 17 bases between the germline ends. CDR3 region: CASSARDSLPTDTQYF. In nucleotides, the CDR3 is TGTGCCAGTAGTGCACGGGACTCCCTCCCCACAGATACGCAGTATTTT.

The V gene is TRBV5-4, the J gene TRBJ2-7; tentative D call: TRBD2 (6 bases). V lost 2 bases and J lost 5, with 8 bases in between. The CDR3 runs 12 residues. From germline, CDR1 is SGHNT and CDR2 YYREEE (reference sequence). The CDR3 coding sequence is TGTGCCAGCAGCTTCGGAGGGAACGAGCAGTACTTC. This encodes CASSFGGNEQYF.

The table lists this clone with a few counts. The CDR3 DNA follows: TGTGCCTGGAGTGTATTGGGGGGAAGTGAAGAGACCCAGTACTTC. Protein: CAWSVLGGSEETQYF. V usage is TRBV30 and J usage is TRBJ2-5, with a tentative D call TRBD2 (6 bases). The CDR3 runs to 15 residues. The germline CDR1 and CDR2 sequences are GTSNPN and SVGIG (reference sequence). The ends were cut back, 0 bases at V and 3 bases at J, with 14 bases in the middle.

This clone occurred a few times. The CDR3 reads CASSVDPRRGEQFF. CDR3 sequence (DNA): TGTGCCAGCAGCGTAGATCCGAGGAGAGGTGAGCAGTTCTTC. The V gene is TRBV9, the J gene TRBJ2-1; D is unclear. The CDR3 covers 14 residues. The germline gives CDR1 SGDLS, CDR2 YYNGEE. V shed 0 bases and J shed 9 bases, with 13 bases lying between them.

The chain joins TRBV30 to TRBJ1-1; D gene uncertain. The V gene's germline CDR1 is GTSNPN and CDR2 SVGIG (reference sequence). The CDR3 has 11 amino acids. Trimming removed 0 bases at V and 6 bases at J, with 5 bases between. CDR3: CAWSVYAEAFF. Here the CDR3 DNA reads TGTGCCTGGAGTGTATATGCTGAAGCTTTCTTT.